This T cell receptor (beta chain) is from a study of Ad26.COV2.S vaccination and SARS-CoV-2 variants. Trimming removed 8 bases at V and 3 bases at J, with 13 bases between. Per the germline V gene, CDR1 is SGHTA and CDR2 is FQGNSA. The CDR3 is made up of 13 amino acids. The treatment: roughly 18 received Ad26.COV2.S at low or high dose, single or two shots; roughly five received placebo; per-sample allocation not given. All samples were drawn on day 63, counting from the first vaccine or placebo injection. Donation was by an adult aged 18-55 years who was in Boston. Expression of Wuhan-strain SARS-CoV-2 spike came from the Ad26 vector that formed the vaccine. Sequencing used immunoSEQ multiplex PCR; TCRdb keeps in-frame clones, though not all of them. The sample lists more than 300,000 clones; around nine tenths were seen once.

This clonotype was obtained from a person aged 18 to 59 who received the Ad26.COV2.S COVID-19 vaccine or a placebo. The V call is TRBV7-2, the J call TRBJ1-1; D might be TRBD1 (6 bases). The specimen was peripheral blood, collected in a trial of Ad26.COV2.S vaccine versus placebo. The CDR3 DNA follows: TGTGCCAGCTACAGGGTACCCTACACTGAAGCTTTCTTT. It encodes CASYRVPYTEAFF.